The 12 T cell receptor beta chains below were found in one sample sequenced in a study of long-term antiretroviral therapy in people with HIV. The assay, immunoSEQ v3.0, was run at survey level. The repertoire was sequenced with immunoSEQ multiplex PCR; TCRdb's copy has only in-frame clones and lacks some. The sample records approximately 28,000 clones, over 65% being singletons. The specimen comprised unsorted PBMCs, sampled about 5 years after starting antiretroviral therapy. These receptors were collected from a man aged 40-55 years with HIV.

The rearrangement uses TRBV10-3 and TRBJ1-5; no clear D. V lost 2 bases and J lost 4, with 12 bases in between. The CDR3 runs 15 residues. From germline, CDR1 is ENHRY and CDR2 SYGVKD. The DNA of the CDR3 is TGTGCCATCAGTGAGGGGTTCTCAATTAATCAGCCCCAGCATTTT. Protein: CAISEGFSINQPQHF.

This chain uses TRBV9 with TRBJ2-1; D remains unclear. V was shortened by 2 bases and J by 3 bases, with 12 bases between the two germline ends. There are 15 residues in the CDR3. Per the germline V gene, CDR1 is SGDLS and CDR2 is YYNGEE. CDR3 sequence (DNA): TGTGCCAGCAGCGTGGAACTCGGGCTCTACAATGAGCAGTTCTTC. Translated, it gives CASSVELGLYNEQFF.

The chain uses TRBV12-5 and TRBJ1-5; 9 positions match TRBD1. Germline assignment: CDR1 LGHNT and CDR2 FRNRAP. The length of the CDR3 is 16 residues. V gave up 1 base and J gave up 5 bases; unmatched junction bases: 6. The CDR3 is CASGLATGTGYQPQHF. The CDR3 region has the DNA TGTGCTAGTGGTTTGGCCACCGGGACAGGGTATCAGCCCCAGCATTTT.

This chain links TRBV20-1 with TRBJ1-2; D unresolved. The CDR3 is 11 residues long. Trimming shortened V by 1 base and J by 6 bases, and 6 bases separated the two germline ends. Per germline, CDR1 DFQATT and CDR2 SNEGSKA (reference sequence). DNA of the CDR3: TGCAGTGCTAGAGGGACGGATGGCTACACCTTC. Protein sequence: CSARGTDGYTF.

The rearrangement links TRBV7-9 to TRBJ2-4; no firm D call. This CDR3 spans 11 amino acids. V gave up 8 bases and J gave up 11 bases, with 13 bases separating them. Germline V gene data show CDR1 as SEHNR and CDR2 as FQNEAQ (reference sequence). The CDR3 is CASGPVAVQYF. In nucleotides, the CDR3 is TGTGCCAGCGGGCCTGTCGCGGTTCAGTACTTC.

V is TRBV5-6 and J is TRBJ2-7; TRBD2 matches 7 bases. Unmatched junction bases numbered 6, after V lost 6 bases and J lost 3 bases. This CDR3 has 13 residues. The germline CDR1 and CDR2 sequences are SGHDT and YYEEEE. The CDR3 coding sequence is TGTGCCAGCAACCCGACTAGCAGCTACGAGCAGTACTTC. Translation gives CASNPTSSYEQYF.

The chain is built from TRBV7-8 and TRBJ1-2; D gene uncertain. V lost 0 bases and J lost 6, with 11 bases in between. This CDR3 spans 14 amino acids. The germline gives CDR1 SGHVS, CDR2 FQNEAQ. CDR3 nucleotide sequence: TGTGCCAGCAGCTTAGCATGGAGAGGAGATGGCTACACCTTC. Its protein product is CASSLAWRGDGYTF. Full variable domain (rest looked up from reference TRBV7-8 and TRBJ1-2): GAGVSQSPRYKVAKRGQDVALRCDPISGHVSLFWYQQALGQGPEFLTYFQNEAQLDKSGLPSDRFFAERPEGSVSTLKIQRTQQEDSAVYLCASSLAWRGDGYTFGSGTRLTVV.

CDR3 amino acids: CASLGPNQPQHF. Written as DNA, the CDR3 is TGTGCCAGCCTGGGACCAAATCAGCCCCAGCATTTT. The chain carries TRBV28 and TRBJ1-5; D might be TRBD1 (5 bases). The CDR3 is 12 residues long. Germline V lookup: CDR1 MDHEN, CDR2 SYDVKM. Between the trimmed V and J ends, which lost 8 bases and 4 bases, there was a span of 9 bases.

The V call is TRBV6-1, the J call TRBJ1-1; D gene uncertain. CDR1 is MNHNS, CDR2 SASEGT, per germline. The V end was cut by 7 bases, the J end by 7 bases, with 16 bases between. The CDR3 has 13 amino acids. Here the CDR3 reads CASIDTLSLEAFF. The CDR3 coding sequence is TGTGCCAGCATTGATACCTTGAGTCTTGAAGCTTTCTTT.

This clone was seen a handful of times. V is TRBV11-3 and J is TRBJ2-7; TRBD2 aligns across 7 bases. The CDR3 is 16 amino acids. The germline V gene has CDR1 SGHNT and CDR2 YENEEA. V shed 1 base, J shed 10 bases, and the junction held 16 bases outside the gene matches. CDR3 coding DNA: TGTGCCAGCAGCTTAGGGTCCCAACCGGGACTAAGCCCCCAGTACTTC. It encodes CASSLGSQPGLSPQYF.

The chain employs TRBV19 and TRBJ1-2; D perhaps matches TRBD1 (5 bases). V lost 7 bases, J lost 4 bases, and 16 bases lay in between. Germline V lookup: CDR1 LNHDA, CDR2 SQIVND (reference sequence). The CDR3 is 14 amino acids. CDR3 bases: TGTGCCAGTAATGGGCCGGGGGGACTCTATGGCTACACCTTC. It is translated as CASNGPGGLYGYTF.

The CDR3 here is CASSLSGDQPQHF. As DNA, the CDR3 is TGTGCCAGCAGCTTATCAGGGGACCAGCCCCAGCATTTT. The chain is built from TRBV7-9 and TRBJ1-5; a possible D gene is TRBD1 (6 bases). The CDR3 covers 13 residues. V lost 2 bases and J 7 bases, leaving 9 bases between the germline ends. The germline gives CDR1 SEHNR, CDR2 FQNEAQ (reference sequence). The complete variable domain, with remaining parts taken from reference TRBV7-9 and TRBJ1-5, reads DTGVSQNPRHKITKRGQNVTFRCDPISEHNRLYWYRQTLGQGPEFLTYFQNEAQLEKSRLLSDRFSAERPKGSFSTLEIQRTEQGDSAMYLCASSLSGDQPQHFGDGTRLSIL.